This T cell receptor beta chain was obtained from a study of blood T cell repertoires in COVID-19. Germline V gene sequence: CDR1 SGHDN, CDR2 FVKESK. The CDR3 length is 15 residues. V lost 1 base to trimming and J lost 1 base, with 11 bases between them. Assay: immunoSEQ multiplex PCR; the TCRdb copy retains only in-frame clones and omits some. The sample holds some 250,000 clones, roughly 80% seen once. Sample: peripheral blood. This chain uses TRBV14 with TRBJ2-7; D perhaps matches TRBD1 (5 bases). The receptor was isolated from a man aged 55 to 70 with acute or convalescent COVID-19. CDR3 nucleotide sequence: TGTGCCAGCAGCCAAGTGGCAGGGATGTCCTACGAGCAGTACTTC. The encoded protein is CASSQVAGMSYEQYF.